This T cell receptor beta chain is from a study of vaccination and CD4 T cells after COVID-19. Study-wide context: Control cultures were given a CEFX pool, an HIV-1 Nef pool, or no peptide.

The treatment was: approximately nine-day PBMC culture with coronavirus spike peptide pools or control peptides (ViraFEST assay). The V gene end was trimmed by 2 bases and the J gene end by 3 bases; junction bases not matched to a gene: 3. Germline CDR1 ENHRY, CDR2 SYGVKD. The CDR3 spans 15 residues. Once obtained from cultured CD4+ T cells, the DNA was sequenced using the Oncomine TCR Beta short-read assay. From the PCR reads, TCRdb called clonotypes with MiXCR, one entry per CDR3 protein. Among more than 15,000 distinct CDR3 sequences listed, around 60% were seen once. Details on this clonotype: What it recognizes is unknown.

General study points: Median reactive clonotypes, those recognizing SARS-CoV-2, rose from around 21 to 38, not significantly.

The sequenced sample consisted of CD4+ T cells from blood, cultured in vitro. The receptor was isolated from a human donor who had recovered from COVID-19. The rearrangement uses TRBV10-3 and TRBJ2-7; 11 bases are a match to TRBD1. CDR3 sequence reads: CAISEGTGGSYEQYF. CDR3 DNA: TGTGCCATCAGTGAGGGGACAGGGGGTAGCTACGAGCAGTACTTC.